This T cell receptor (beta chain) was recorded in a study of cytomegalovirus exposure and HLA in healthy donors. Points from the study as a whole: Reportedly, TCR beta sequences accurately predicted HLA-A and HLA-B alleles in most subjects. Follow-up analysis found HLA locus-dependent TCR association rates, highest for DRB1 and lowest for HLA-C.

Worth noting for this clone: The antigen remains undetermined.

The PCR employed 60 Vbeta primers together with 13 Jbeta primers. Data came from immunoSEQ multiplex PCR; TCRdb stores just in-frame clones and leaves some out. The sample lists about 99,000 clones; about a tenth were seen once. The specimen was PBMCs. The TCR was taken from a middle-aged man in good health and CMV-seropositive.

The CDR3 nucleotides are TGTGCCAGCAGCGGGCGTCAGGGACTAGCGGGAGGAACCTACAATGAGCAGTTCTTC. Translation gives CASSGRQGLAGGTYNEQFF. The chain recombines TRBV7-9 with TRBJ2-1; 15 nucleotides line up with TRBD2. The CDR3 contains 19 residues. Trimming removed 5 bases from V and 2 bases from J; junction bases left unmatched: 10. Germline V gives CDR1 SEHNR, CDR2 FQNEAQ (reference sequence). The whole variable domain, remainder taken from reference TRBV7-9 and TRBJ2-1, is DTGVSQNPRHKITKRGQNVTFRCDPISEHNRLYWYRQTLGQGPEFLTYFQNEAQLEKSRLLSDRFSAERPKGSFSTLEIQRTEQGDSAMYLCASSGRQGLAGGTYNEQFFGPGTRLTVL.